Below, 17 T cell receptor beta chains from the same sample are listed, as sequenced in a study of cytomegalovirus exposure and HLA in healthy donors. PCR was performed using 60 Vbeta and 13 Jbeta primers. Clones were sequenced by immunoSEQ multiplex PCR, and TCRdb holds only the in-frame ones, with some missing. The sample includes around 110,000 clones. Sequenced sample: PBMCs. The source of these receptors is a middle-aged man in good health and CMV-seropositive.

The chain recombines TRBV6-1 with TRBJ2-7; no definite D call. The CDR3 has 14 amino acids. V lost 6 bases and J lost 1, with 13 bases in between. Germline V CDR1 and CDR2: MNHNS, SASEGT. The CDR3 DNA reads TGTGCCAGCAGGGGCATCGGCAGTTCCTACGAGCAGTACTTC. The encoded protein is CASRGIGSSYEQYF.

The CDR3 bases are TGTGCCTGGAGTGTTATTACAGGGGCCACCTACGAGCAGTACTTC. This encodes CAWSVITGATYEQYF. The chain uses TRBV30 and TRBJ2-7; 7 bases fit TRBD1. CDR1 is GTSNPN, CDR2 SVGIG, per germline (reference sequence). The V and J ends lost 0 bases and 2 bases, in that order; junction bases with no gene match: 7. This CDR3 is 15 amino acids long.

The V gene is TRBV6-5, the J gene TRBJ2-7; 10 bases align to TRBD1. The junction had 4 bases not matched to a gene; V was cut back by 2 bases and J by 3 bases. The CDR3 has 15 amino acids. Germline values: CDR1 MNHEY, CDR2 SVGAGI. CDR3 DNA: TGTGCCAGCAGTTACCTACGGGACAGGGGCTACGAGCAGTACTTC. Its protein is CASSYLRDRGYEQYF.

J is TRBJ2-3 and V is TRBV5-1; 8 positions agree with TRBD2. Germline V gene data show CDR1 as SGHRS and CDR2 as YFSETQ. CDR3 length equals 15 residues. The trim removed 3 bases at V and 3 bases at J, leaving 6 bases unmatched. DNA for the CDR3: TGCGCCAGCAGCTCGGAACTAGCGGAGACAGATACGCAGTATTTT. It yields the protein CASSSELAETDTQYF.

The chain's CDR3 is CSVEDWQQETQYF. In DNA form, the CDR3 reads TGCAGCGTTGAAGATTGGCAGCAAGAGACCCAGTACTTC. V is TRBV29-1 and J is TRBJ2-5; D not resolved. The CDR3 sequence is 13 residues long. Deletions cut 0 bases from V and 2 bases from J, with 7 bases between. Germline V gene sequence: CDR1 SQVTM, CDR2 ANQGSEA. Full variable domain (rest looked up from reference TRBV29-1 and TRBJ2-5): SAVISQKPSRDICQRGTSLTIQCQVDSQVTMMFWYRQQPGQSLTLIATANQGSEATYESGFVIDKFPISRPNLTFSTLTVSNMSPEDSSIYLCSVEDWQQETQYFGPGTRLLVL.

In regard to this clone: One end of the junction varies from germline; a read error may be responsible. The rearrangement links TRBV7-7 to TRBJ2-5; 9 bases align to TRBD2. The CDR3 sequence is 14 residues long. Looked up from germline, CDR1 is SSHAT and CDR2 is FNYEAQ (reference sequence). The CDR3 bases are TGTGCTAGCAGCTTTAATAGCGGGAGCAGGGAGCAGTACTTC. Encoded protein: CASSFNSGSREQYF.

The chain joins TRBV30 to TRBJ2-3, with D maybe TRBD2 (6 bases). The germline V and J ends were trimmed by 8 bases and 0 bases, with 12 bases remaining between them. The CDR3 loop spans 13 amino acids. Germline V gene sequence: CDR1 GTSNPN, CDR2 SVGIG (reference sequence). This CDR3 is CARDFYSTDTQYF. CDR3 nucleotide sequence: TGTGCCAGGGACTTTTATAGCACAGATACGCAGTATTTT.

This chain connects TRBV10-1 to TRBJ2-7, with 7 bases aligning to TRBD1. The V and J ends lost 4 bases and 6 bases, in that order; junction bases with no gene match: 6. The CDR3 loop spans 13 amino acids. Germline V gene data show CDR1 as WNHNN and CDR2 as SYGVQD (reference sequence). This chain's CDR3 is CASSGLTGSEQYF. The CDR3 DNA sequence: TGCGCCAGCAGTGGGCTGACAGGGTCCGAGCAGTACTTC.

In regard to this clone: The junction differs from germline at one of its ends, possibly a read error. The chain recombines TRBV5-1 with TRBJ2-5; D perhaps matches TRBD1 (6 bases). Germline CDR1 reads SGHRS; CDR2 reads YFSETQ. CDR3 length equals 14 residues. As DNA, the CDR3 is TGCGCCAGCAGCTTGCCGGCAGGGGAAGAGACCCAGCACTTC. It is translated as CASSLPAGEETQHF. The whole variable domain, filled in from reference TRBV5-1 and TRBJ2-5, reads KAGVTQTPRYLIKTRGQQVTLSCSPISGHRSVSWYQQTPGQGLQFLFEYFSETQRNKGNFPGRFSGRQFSNSRSEMNVSTLELGDSALYLCASSLPAGEETQHFGPGTRLLVL.

This rearrangement joins TRBV5-1 to TRBJ2-5, with TRBD2 matching 11 bases. The length of the CDR3 is 15 residues. Germline-derived CDR1 and CDR2 are SGHRS and YFSETQ. V shed 2 bases, J shed 1 base, and the junction held 1 base outside the gene matches. The CDR3 DNA reads as TGCGCCAGCAGCTTCGGGACTAGCGGCCAAGAGACCCAGTACTTC. This codes for CASSFGTSGQETQYF.

The chain couples TRBV11-2 to TRBJ2-3, with TRBD2 matching over 13 bases. Unmatched junction bases numbered 10, after V lost 3 bases and J lost 10 bases. The CDR3 totals 16 residues. In germline, CDR1 is SGHAT, CDR2 FQNNGV. The CDR3 loop is CASSFELGLAGLAQYF. The CDR3 region has the DNA TGTGCCAGCAGCTTCGAGCTGGGACTAGCGGGATTAGCGCAGTATTTT.

The chain couples TRBV4-2 to TRBJ1-1; TRBD1 matches at 7 bases. The junction had 6 bases not matched to a gene; V was cut back by 3 bases and J by 8 bases. The CDR3 has 13 amino acids. The germline gives CDR1 LGHNA, CDR2 YNFKEQ. Here the CDR3 reads CASSQRGGGEAFF. For the CDR3, the DNA is TGTGCCAGCAGCCAGAGAGGGGGCGGAGAAGCTTTCTTT.

The chain uses TRBV5-1 and TRBJ2-7; 11 nucleotides align to TRBD2. This CDR3 comprises 13 residues. Germline CDR1 reads SGHRS; CDR2 reads YFSETQ. The junction had 8 bases not matched to a gene; V was cut back by 5 bases and J by 10 bases. The CDR3 protein is CASRPTSGGDQYF. CDR3 nucleotides: TGCGCCAGCAGGCCTACTAGCGGGGGCGACCAGTACTTC.

The chain links TRBV10-3 to TRBJ2-5; a weak D match, TRBD1 (6 bases). Trimming removed 6 bases from V and 1 base from J, with 15 bases in between. The length of the CDR3 is 15 residues. The germline CDR1 and CDR2 sequences are ENHRY and SYGVKD. The CDR3 DNA sequence: TGTGCCATCAGCCCCCGGGACACAAGCCAAGAGACCCAGTACTTC. This codes for CAISPRDTSQETQYF.

The chain joins TRBV7-9 to TRBJ2-7; 10 bases align to TRBD1. Germline lookup yields CDR1 SEHNR and CDR2 FQNEAQ (reference sequence). Trimming took 2 bases from V and 0 from J; bases not matched to a gene: 7. CDR3 length equals 17 residues. The CDR3 DNA follows: TGTGCCAGCAGCTTACAATCGACAGGGGGCGCCTCCTACGAGCAGTACTTC. This gives the protein CASSLQSTGGASYEQYF.

The chain uses TRBV19 and TRBJ2-1; D might be TRBD2 (6 bases). Germline CDR1 is LNHDA and CDR2 is SQIVND (reference sequence). This CDR3 comprises 15 residues. V shed 7 bases and J shed 3 bases, with 16 bases lying between them. The CDR3 DNA reads as TGTGCCAGTACCGCTACCCGGGACTTCTACAATGAGCAGTTCTTC. This codes for CASTATRDFYNEQFF.

The V call is TRBV27, the J call TRBJ1-1; D gene ambiguous. CDR3 length equals 16 residues. The germline V and J ends were trimmed by 5 bases and 1 base, with 17 bases remaining between them. CDR1 is MNHEY, CDR2 SMNVEV, per germline (reference sequence). CDR3 region: CASSPYGLFQNTEAFF. In nucleotides, the CDR3 is TGTGCCAGCAGTCCATACGGGTTGTTCCAGAACACTGAAGCTTTCTTT.